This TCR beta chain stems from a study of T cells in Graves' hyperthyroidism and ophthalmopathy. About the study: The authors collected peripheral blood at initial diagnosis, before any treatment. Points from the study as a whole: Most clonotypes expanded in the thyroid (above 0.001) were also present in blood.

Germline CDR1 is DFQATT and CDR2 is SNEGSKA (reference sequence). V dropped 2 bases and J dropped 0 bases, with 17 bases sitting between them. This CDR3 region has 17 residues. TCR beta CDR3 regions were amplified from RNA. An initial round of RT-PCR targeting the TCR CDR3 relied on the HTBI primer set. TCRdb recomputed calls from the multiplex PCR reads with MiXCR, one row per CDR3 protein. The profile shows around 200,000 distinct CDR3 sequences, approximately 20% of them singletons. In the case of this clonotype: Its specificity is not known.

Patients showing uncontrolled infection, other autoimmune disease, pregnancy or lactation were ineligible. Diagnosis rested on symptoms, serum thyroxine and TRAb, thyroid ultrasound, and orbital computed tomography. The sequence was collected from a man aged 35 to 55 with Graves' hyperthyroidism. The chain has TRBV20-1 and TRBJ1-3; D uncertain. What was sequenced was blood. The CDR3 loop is CSARRAADTLSGNTIYF. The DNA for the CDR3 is TGCAGTGCTAGACGGGCAGCTGATACCCTCTCTGGAAACACCATATATTTT.